This TCR beta chain was documented in a study of control samples from healthy donors and cancer patients. The V and J ends lost 5 bases and 3 bases respectively, with 16 bases between them. CDR3 length equals 15 residues. CDR1 SGHAT and CDR2 FQNNGV come from the germline V gene. Assay: immunoSEQ multiplex PCR; the TCRdb copy retains only in-frame clones and omits some. The sample contains 90,000 or so clones, around 89% of which appear only once. This chain links TRBV11-2 with TRBJ1-2; D is possibly TRBD1 (6 bases). This sequence originates from a woman aged 70-85 years in good health. The sequencing sample was made of blood. The CDR3 reads CASSLDRLGYYGYTF. CDR3 nucleotide sequence: TGTGCCAGCAGCCTGGACAGATTGGGTTACTATGGCTACACCTTC. Using reference TRBV11-2 and TRBJ1-2 for the parts outside the CDR3, the full variable domain is EAGVAQSPRYKIIEKRQSVAFWCNPISGHATLYWYQQILGQGPKLLIQFQNNGVVDDSQLPKDRFSAERLKGVDSTLKIQPAKLEDSAVYLCASSLDRLGYYGYTFGSGTRLTVV.